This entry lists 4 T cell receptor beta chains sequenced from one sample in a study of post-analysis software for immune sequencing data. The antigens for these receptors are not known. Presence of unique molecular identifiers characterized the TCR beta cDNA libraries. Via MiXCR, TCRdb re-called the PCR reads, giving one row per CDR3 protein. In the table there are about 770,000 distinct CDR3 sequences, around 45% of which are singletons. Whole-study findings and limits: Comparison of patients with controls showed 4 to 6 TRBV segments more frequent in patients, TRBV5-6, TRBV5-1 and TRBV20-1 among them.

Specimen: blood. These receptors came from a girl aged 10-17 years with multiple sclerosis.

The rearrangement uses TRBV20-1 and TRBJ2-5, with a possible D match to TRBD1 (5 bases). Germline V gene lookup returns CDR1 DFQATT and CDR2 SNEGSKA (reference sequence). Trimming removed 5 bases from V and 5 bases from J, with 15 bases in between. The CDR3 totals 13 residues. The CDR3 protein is CSAPRRGRETQYF. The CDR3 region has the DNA TGCAGTGCTCCCCGTAGGGGCCGGGAGACCCAGTACTTC.

For the CDR3, the DNA is TGCAGTGCTCGGGACCGGGTCGATTCCTACGAGCAGTACTTC. This codes for CSARDRVDSYEQYF. The chain employs TRBV20-1 and TRBJ2-7; either TRBD1 or TRBD2 may supply D (5 bases each). V lost 5 bases to trimming and J lost 1 base, with 15 bases between them. This CDR3 spans 14 amino acids. In germline, CDR1 is DFQATT, CDR2 SNEGSKA (reference sequence).

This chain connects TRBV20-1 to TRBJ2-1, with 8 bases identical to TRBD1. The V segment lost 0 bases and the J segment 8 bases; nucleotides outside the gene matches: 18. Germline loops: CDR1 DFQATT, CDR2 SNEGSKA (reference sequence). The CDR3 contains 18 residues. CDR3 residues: CSARDPGSEARGQDEQFF. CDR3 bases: TGCAGTGCTAGAGATCCTGGCTCCGAAGCCAGGGGGCAGGATGAGCAGTTCTTC.

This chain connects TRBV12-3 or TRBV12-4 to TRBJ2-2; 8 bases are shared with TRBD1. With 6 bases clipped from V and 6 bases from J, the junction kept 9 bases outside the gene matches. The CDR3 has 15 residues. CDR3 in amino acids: CASSPDRVGAGELFF. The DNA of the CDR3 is TGTGCCAGCAGCCCGGACAGGGTTGGCGCCGGGGAGCTGTTTTTT.